These 6 T cell receptor beta chains were sequenced from one sample in a study of blood T cell repertoires in COVID-19. Profiled with immunoSEQ multiplex PCR; TCRdb holds only in-frame clones, not every one. The sample consists of 150,000 or so clones, around 80% of them appearing once. The sample taken for sequencing was peripheral blood. Receptors originate from a human donor with acute or convalescent COVID-19. The donor label of this sample is uncertain.

The V gene is TRBV6-5, the J gene TRBJ1-4, with D tentatively TRBD1 (5 bases). The CDR3 runs to 14 residues. CDR1 is MNHEY and CDR2 is SVGAGI in the germline V gene. The V end was cut by 6 bases, the J end by 11 bases, with 19 bases between. The CDR3 reads CASRSPGGTPKLFF. Here the CDR3 DNA reads TGTGCCAGCAGGAGCCCCGGGGGAACTCCTAAACTGTTTTTT.

The chain couples TRBV7-9 to TRBJ2-7; D is uncertain. This CDR3 is built from 13 residues. Germline assignment: CDR1 SEHNR and CDR2 FQNEAQ (reference sequence). V shed 3 bases and J shed 1 base, with 7 bases lying between them. CDR3 region: CASSFSGSYEQYF. The CDR3 DNA reads as TGTGCCAGCAGCTTCTCCGGGTCCTACGAGCAGTACTTC. Combining the CDR3 with reference TRBV7-9 and TRBJ2-7 gives the whole variable domain DTGVSQNPRHKITKRGQNVTFRCDPISEHNRLYWYRQTLGQGPEFLTYFQNEAQLEKSRLLSDRFSAERPKGSFSTLEIQRTEQGDSAMYLCASSFSGSYEQYFGPGTRLTVT.

The V call is TRBV7-9, the J call TRBJ1-2; D is undetermined. V lost 1 base and J lost 4, with 10 bases in between. This CDR3 is built from 14 residues. Looked up from germline, CDR1 is SEHNR and CDR2 is FQNEAQ (reference sequence). The CDR3 loop reads CASSLGSDSYGYTF. The DNA for the CDR3 is TGTGCCAGCAGCTTAGGATCAGATTCCTATGGCTACACCTTC. The full variable domain, with the rest looked up from reference TRBV7-9 and TRBJ1-2, is DTGVSQNPRHKITKRGQNVTFRCDPISEHNRLYWYRQTLGQGPEFLTYFQNEAQLEKSRLLSDRFSAERPKGSFSTLEIQRTEQGDSAMYLCASSLGSDSYGYTFGSGTRLTVV.

The rearrangement joins TRBV7-2 to TRBJ2-1; D uncertain. Germline V CDR1 and CDR2: SGHTA, FQGNSA. The CDR3 consists of 15 residues. Trimming left V 1 base short and J 0 bases short, with 7 bases between. CDR3 loop: CASSLVASSYNEQFF. The CDR3 DNA reads TGTGCCAGCAGCTTAGTGGCCAGCTCCTACAATGAGCAGTTCTTC.

The chain uses TRBV5-1 and TRBJ2-7, with a weak D call TRBD1 (6 bases). The germline V gene has CDR1 SGHRS and CDR2 YFSETQ. CDR3 length: 14 residues. V lost 1 base to trimming and J lost 0 bases, with 8 bases between them. CDR3 sequence reads: CASSLTGSSYEQYF. Written as DNA, the CDR3 is TGCGCCAGCAGCTTGACAGGGAGCTCCTACGAGCAGTACTTC.

The J gene is TRBJ1-1, the V gene TRBV29-1, with 7 bases identical to TRBD1. The CDR3 is 12 residues long. The germline gives CDR1 SQVTM, CDR2 ANQGSEA. V gave up 6 bases and J gave up 4 bases; unmatched junction bases: 5. For the CDR3, the DNA is TGCAGCGTCCTACAGGGGATCACTGAAGCTTTCTTT. It encodes CSVLQGITEAFF.